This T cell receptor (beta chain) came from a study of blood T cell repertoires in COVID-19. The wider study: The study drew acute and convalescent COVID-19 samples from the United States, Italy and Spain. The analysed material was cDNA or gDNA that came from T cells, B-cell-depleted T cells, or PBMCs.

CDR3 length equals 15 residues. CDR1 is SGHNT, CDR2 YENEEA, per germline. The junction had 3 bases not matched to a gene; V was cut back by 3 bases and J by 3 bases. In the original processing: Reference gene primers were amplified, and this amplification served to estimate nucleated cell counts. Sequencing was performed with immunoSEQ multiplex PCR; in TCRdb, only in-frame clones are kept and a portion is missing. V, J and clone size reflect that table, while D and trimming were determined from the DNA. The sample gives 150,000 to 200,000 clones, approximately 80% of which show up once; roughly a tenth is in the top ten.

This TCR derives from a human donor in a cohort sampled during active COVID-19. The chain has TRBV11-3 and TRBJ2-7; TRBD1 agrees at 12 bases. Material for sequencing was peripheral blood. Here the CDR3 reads CASSLGQGAFYEQYF. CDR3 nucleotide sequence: TGTGCCAGCAGCTTGGGACAGGGGGCCTTCTACGAGCAGTACTTC.